Below, 5 T cell receptor beta chains from the same sample are listed, as sequenced in a study of regulatory T cells in long-lasting Graves disease (dated by TCRdb to the early 2020s). Library method: multiplex PCR. The sequencer listed for this sample is Illumina HiSeq 4000. To build TCR beta libraries, CDR3 regions were amplified by Arm-PCR using iRepertoire HTBI primers. TCRdb cleaned the public reads at Q25 with fastp, built clones with MiXCR and kept in-frame beta chains. Rows matching on CDR3 protein sequence are summarized as one entry with the most common DNA and genes. Across this sample there are around 480,000 distinct CDR3 sequences, with 15% to 20% seen only once. The top ten constitute 12% of the sample. The intended sense of this specimen's time point label: newly diagnosed GD, antithyroid drugs for less than 3 months. For both TCR sequencing and RNA sequencing, RNA was extracted from PBMCs using TRIzol.

Another study also made use of these data, one on T cells in Graves' hyperthyroidism and ophthalmopathy.

The starting material was peripheral blood mononuclear cells (PBMCs), obtained at new diagnosis, from a patient treated with antithyroid drugs. The receptors come from a man aged 40-49 years with Graves disease. Donor details come from another sample of the same person, matched by shared clones.

As concerns this clonotype: A much larger clone differs from this one at a single base, so this may be a read error. This chain uses TRBV3-1 with TRBJ2-1; 9 bases match TRBD2. J gave up 9 bases and V 0 bases, and 6 bases lay outside the gene matches. The germline V gene encodes CDR1 LGHDT and CDR2 YNNKEL (reference sequence). The CDR3 loop spans 15 amino acids. DNA for the CDR3: TGTGCCAGCAGCCAAGACGCTAGCGGGGTCGGTGAGCAGTTCTTC. It encodes CASSQDASGVGEQFF.

This clonotype was counted many times. The chain uses TRBV30 and TRBJ2-3, with D possibly matching TRBD2 (5 bases). CDR3 length: 13 amino acids. V gave up 3 bases and J gave up 0 bases, with 7 bases separating them. Germline loops: CDR1 GTSNPN, CDR2 SVGIG (reference sequence). The CDR3 DNA follows: TGTGCCTGGAGAGCGGACAGCACAGATACGCAGTATTTT. Its protein is CAWRADSTDTQYF.

This clonotype occurred a few times. V gene TRBV12-3 or TRBV12-4 combines with J gene TRBJ2-2; D possibly corresponds to TRBD1 (6 bases). The CDR3 is 15 residues long. Between the trimmed V and J ends, which lost 3 bases and 4 bases, there was a span of 12 bases. CDR3 bases: TGTGCCAGCAGTTTCAGGGGCGTAAGCACCGGGGAGCTGTTTTTT. It is translated as CASSFRGVSTGELFF.

There are many counts of this clonotype. The chain has TRBV6-1 and TRBJ2-7; the match to TRBD2 covers 13 bases. The CDR3 loop spans 16 amino acids. CDR1 MNHNS and CDR2 SASEGT come from the germline V gene. V lost 6 bases to trimming and J lost 7 bases; unmatched junction nucleotides: 12. This chain's CDR3 is CASRNAGLAGLEEQYF. For the CDR3, the DNA is TGTGCCAGCAGAAACGCGGGACTAGCGGGATTAGAAGAGCAGTACTTC.

This clonotype was seen repeatedly, ten times or more. The V gene is TRBV5-5, the J gene TRBJ2-3, with 8 bases fitting TRBD2. The V gene's germline CDR1 is SGHKS and CDR2 YYEKEE (reference sequence). The V segment lost 4 bases and the J segment 3 bases; nucleotides outside the gene matches: 7. CDR3 length equals 15 residues. The CDR3 nucleotides are TGTGCCAGCAGCCTTAACGGACTAGCAACAGATACGCAGTATTTT. Translating gives CASSLNGLATDTQYF. Using reference TRBV5-5 and TRBJ2-3 for the parts outside the CDR3, the full variable domain is DAGVTQSPTHLIKTRGQQVTLRCSPISGHKSVSWYQQVLGQGPQFIFQYYEKEERGRGNFPDRFSARQFPNYSSELNVNALLLGDSALYLCASSLNGLATDTQYFGPGTRLTVL.